Presented here are 14 T cell receptor beta chains from one specimen sequenced in a study of response to subunit inactivated influenza vaccine. TCRdb independently ran MiXCR on the RT-PCR reads; one entry per CDR3 protein. The profile shows about 500,000 distinct CDR3 sequences, 13% of them singletons. Source: PBMCs from blood, taken 45 days after vaccination. These receptors came from a man aged 50 or older who received an inactivated influenza vaccine.

This clonotype was detected many times. J is TRBJ2-1 and V is TRBV6-1, with 7 nucleotides matching TRBD1. V gave up 6 bases and J gave up 2 bases; unmatched junction bases: 7. The germline V gene encodes CDR1 MNHNS and CDR2 SASEGT. CDR3 length: 15 amino acids. The CDR3 here is CASRKTGDPYNEQFF. The CDR3 coding sequence is TGTGCCAGCAGAAAAACAGGGGACCCCTACAATGAGCAGTTCTTC.

This clonotype was detected only a few times. Sequence at one end of the junction differs from germline and may be a read error. The chain has TRBV20-1 and TRBJ1-4, with D maybe TRBD1 (6 bases). The CDR3 runs to 16 residues. The germline CDR1 and CDR2 sequences are DFQATT and SNEGSKA (reference sequence). CDR3 coding DNA: TGCTGTGCTAGAGGTAACAGGGCAATATTACCTGCGGAACTGTTTTTT. It codes for CCARGNRAILPAELFF.

In its sample, this clonotype was seen a few times. The chain is built from TRBV20-1 and TRBJ2-1; possibly TRBD1 for D (5 bases). The V end was cut by 5 bases, the J end by 1 base, with 15 bases between. The CDR3 loop spans 15 amino acids. Looked up from germline, CDR1 is DFQATT and CDR2 is SNEGSKA (reference sequence). CDR3 DNA: TGCAGTGCTTTACAGGCTCTCCGATCCTACAATGAGCAGTTCTTC. It specifies CSALQALRSYNEQFF.

This clonotype showed up just a few times. V is TRBV20-1 and J is TRBJ1-1; 11 nucleotides line up with TRBD1. CDR3 size: 18 residues. J gave up 6 bases and V 1 base, and 16 bases lay outside the gene matches. Germline V lookup: CDR1 DFQATT, CDR2 SNEGSKA (reference sequence). CDR3 in amino acids: CSARVDVPGQGVPSEAFF. The DNA of the CDR3 is TGCAGTGCTAGAGTCGATGTTCCGGGACAGGGGGTCCCCTCTGAAGCTTTCTTT.

This clonotype was observed many times. The chain combines TRBV28 with TRBJ1-5; 11 nucleotides match TRBD1. V lost 5 bases, J lost 5 bases, and 5 bases stayed unmatched. The CDR3 runs to 15 residues. The germline V gene has CDR1 MDHEN and CDR2 SYDVKM. The DNA of the CDR3 is TGTGCCAGCAGTCTAGGGACAGGGGGGTATCAGCCCCAGCATTTT. Its protein is CASSLGTGGYQPQHF.

This clonotype was observed many times. The J gene is TRBJ2-7, the V gene TRBV5-1; maybe TRBD1 (6 bases). The germline V gene has CDR1 SGHRS and CDR2 YFSETQ. The CDR3 spans 16 residues. V lost 0 bases and J 6 bases, leaving 19 bases between the germline ends. CDR3 bases: TGCGCCAGCAGCTTGGATGTCGGCAGGGGTATTCCCGAGCAGTACTTC. This translates into CASSLDVGRGIPEQYF.

This clonotype was recorded many times. The chain recombines TRBV20-1 with TRBJ2-3; perhaps TRBD2 as D (5 bases). The V gene's germline CDR1 is DFQATT and CDR2 SNEGSKA (reference sequence). Trimming removed 3 bases at V and 6 bases at J, with 19 bases between. The CDR3 runs 15 residues. The DNA of the CDR3 is TGCAGTGCTAGTCAGCTAGCCGCGTATAGGGATACGCAGTATTTT. This gives the protein CSASQLAAYRDTQYF.

This clonotype was found a few times. The rearrangement links TRBV15 to TRBJ2-7; 7 bases line up with TRBD2. The CDR3 totals 15 residues. The V gene end was trimmed by 4 bases and the J gene end by 4 bases; junction bases not matched to a gene: 10. Germline CDR1 LNHNV, CDR2 YYDKDF (reference sequence). CDR3 DNA: TGTGCCACCAGCATTCTTACGGGGGGACCATACGAGCAGTACTTC. Encoded protein: CATSILTGGPYEQYF.

The table lists this clonotype with a few counts. The DNA for the CDR3 is TGTGCCAGCAGCCATGACCGGCAGCGGGAGACCCAGTACTTC. The encoded protein is CASSHDRQRETQYF. The chain has TRBV3-1 and TRBJ2-5, with D possibly TRBD2 on 5 matching bases. From germline, CDR1 is LGHDT and CDR2 YNNKEL (reference sequence). This CDR3 region has 14 residues. V was cut by 3 bases and J by 5 bases, with 13 bases left in between.

This clonotype turned up a few times. This chain's CDR3 is CASSQTVGGTYNEQFF. The CDR3, as DNA: TGCGCCAGCAGCCAAACCGTGGGAGGAACCTACAATGAGCAGTTCTTC. V and J are TRBV4-3 and TRBJ2-1; a weak D match, TRBD2 (6 bases). The CDR3 has 16 residues. Germline lookup yields CDR1 LGHNA and CDR2 YSLEER. The V end lost 2 bases, the J end lost 2 bases, and 13 bases lay between the germline ends.

This chain connects TRBV5-1 to TRBJ2-3, with 9 positions matching TRBD2. The V gene end was trimmed by 2 bases and the J gene end by 4 bases; junction bases not matched to a gene: 5. Per germline, CDR1 SGHRS and CDR2 YFSETQ. The length of the CDR3 is 15 residues. Here the CDR3 reads CASSFSSGTSDTQYF. Written as DNA, the CDR3 is TGCGCCAGCAGCTTTTCTAGCGGGACGTCAGATACGCAGTATTTT.

This chain connects TRBV12-3 or TRBV12-4 to TRBJ2-3; 7 nucleotides line up with TRBD2. J gave up 2 bases and V 8 bases, and 1 base lay outside the gene matches. CDR3 length: 12 amino acids. The CDR3 nucleotides read TGTGCCAGCCGGGGGGTCACAGATACGCAGTATTTT. This encodes CASRGVTDTQYF.

The table lists this clonotype with a few counts. This chain connects TRBV11-2 to TRBJ2-1, with 11 bases aligning to TRBD2. CDR3 length: 18 amino acids. Germline V gene data show CDR1 as SGHAT and CDR2 as FQNNGV. Trimming cost V 5 bases and J 0 bases; bases outside gene matches: 9. The CDR3 is CASSHRLAGTSSYNEQFF. The CDR3 DNA sequence: TGTGCCAGCAGCCATCGACTAGCGGGAACCAGCTCCTACAATGAGCAGTTCTTC.

V usage is TRBV10-3 and J usage is TRBJ2-7, with 9 bases lining up with TRBD1. Germline V lookup: CDR1 ENHRY, CDR2 SYGVKD. The CDR3 runs to 16 residues. Trimming removed 0 bases from V and 4 bases from J; junction bases left unmatched: 7. The CDR3 DNA reads as TGTGCCATCAGTGAGTCTAGAGGGACAGGGAGTTACGAGCAGTACTTC. Amino acid sequence: CAISESRGTGSYEQYF.